The T cell receptor beta chain described here comes from a study of cytomegalovirus exposure and HLA in healthy donors. General study points: Judged likely to be a sequencing artifact was a cluster of highly shared sequence variants.

PCR was performed using 60 Vbeta and 13 Jbeta primers. In the authors' methods: In a later analysis, of 80 million or so unique beta chains, 9 million to 11 million appeared in at least two donors. The table came from immunoSEQ multiplex PCR; TCRdb's copy has only in-frame clones and leaves some out. V and J calls plus clone size are reproduced from that table; the DNA served to infer D and trimming. The profile shows approximately 170,000 clones, roughly four fifths of them singletons. Concerning this clone itself: Its antigen is currently unknown.

The ends were cut back, 4 bases at V and 0 bases at J, with 14 bases in the middle. The CDR3 spans 16 residues. The germline V gene encodes CDR1 MNHNS and CDR2 SASEGT. This chain uses TRBV6-1 with TRBJ2-3, with D hard to call. The sample comprised PBMCs. The source is a man aged 35-49 years in good health and CMV-seronegative. The CDR3 region is CASSVFGFSSTDTQYF. DNA for the CDR3: TGTGCCAGCAGTGTATTCGGTTTTTCTAGCACAGATACGCAGTATTTT.